The clone carrying this TCR beta chain was found a few times. Its antigen is currently unknown. The CDR3 runs to 14 residues. Germline CDR1 and CDR2: LGHDT and YNNKEL (reference sequence). The V segment lost 3 bases and the J segment 10 bases; nucleotides outside the gene matches: 3. The data were taken from a study of T-cell reconstitution after alpha-beta-depleted transplantation in children. Study-wide points: At the one-year point after transplant, T-cell counts and TCRbeta diversity were found to come mostly from T cells that had been newly produced.

Unique molecular identifiers were used in preparing the TCRbeta library. TCRdb re-called the PCR reads through MiXCR, storing one row per CDR3 protein. Of around 440,000 distinct CDR3 sequences listed, around 15% are singletons. This chain links TRBV3-1 with TRBJ2-1, with 13 bases identical to TRBD2. This specimen was PBMCs, mostly from graft donor cells, taken 360 days after TCRalphabeta/CD19-depleted stem cell transplant. This TCR was sampled from a boy under two years old who had a stem cell transplant for Wiskott-Aldrich syndrome, so the T cells may come from the graft donor. The CDR3 loop is CASSHTSGRVEQFF. The DNA of the CDR3 is TGTGCCAGCAGCCATACTAGCGGGAGGGTGGAGCAGTTCTTC.